The clone carrying this TCR beta chain was found many times. The TCR beta CDR3 regions underwent amplification using RNA transcripts as the source. RT-PCR in the first round (using the HTBI primer set) targeted the TCR CDR3. Using its own MiXCR run on the multiplex PCR reads, TCRdb lists one record per CDR3 protein. The sample has some 490,000 distinct CDR3 sequences; roughly 16% are singletons. CDR3 length: 15 residues. V dropped 8 bases and J dropped 2; count of bases not matched to a gene: 8. CDR1 LNHDA and CDR2 SQIVND come from the germline V gene (reference sequence). This sample is part of a study of T cells in Graves' hyperthyroidism and ophthalmopathy. For the study at large: At the time of initial diagnosis and before any treatment, peripheral blood was collected.

J is TRBJ1-5 and V is TRBV19; 8 bases are a match to TRBD1. The sequencing sample was made of blood. The receptor's source is a woman younger than 45 with Graves' ophthalmopathy. The CDR3 nucleotides are TGTGCCAGTTCCGTGCAGGGGGCAGGCAATCAGCCCCAGCATTTT. It codes for CASSVQGAGNQPQHF. The whole variable domain, remainder taken from reference TRBV19 and TRBJ1-5, is DGGITQSPKYLFRKEGQNVTLSCEQNLNHDAMYWYRQDPGQGLRLIYYSQIVNDFQKGDIAEGYSVSREKKESFPLTVTSAQKNPTAFYLCASSVQGAGNQPQHFGDGTRLSIL.